A single sample gave rise to the 4 T cell receptor beta chains below, sequenced in a study of memory CD4+ T cells and cytomegalovirus serostatus. Produced via immunoSEQ multiplex PCR; TCRdb's table is partial and in-frame only. The sample holds more than 45,000 clones, 60% to 80% seen once. Single viable CD3+CD4+CD8-CD45RO+ cells were sorted as the memory CD4+ T cells. The sequencing input was memory CD4+ T cells from blood. These receptors all stem from an adult in good health and CMV-seropositive.

This clone was found a few times. V gene TRBV7-2 combines with J gene TRBJ1-2; D call uncertain. Germline V CDR1 and CDR2: SGHTA, FQGNSA. Trimming left V 1 base short and J 2 bases short, with 11 bases between. The CDR3 has 15 amino acids. CDR3 residues: CASSLGASGNYGYTF. CDR3 nucleotide sequence: TGTGCCAGCAGCTTAGGGGCCAGCGGGAACTATGGCTACACCTTC.

The chain uses TRBV2 and TRBJ1-5; no clear D gene. Trimming left V 6 bases short and J 4 bases short, with 10 bases between. CDR3 size: 13 residues. Germline lookup yields CDR1 SNHLY and CDR2 FYNNEI. The CDR3 spells CASSPGTNQPQHF. The CDR3 nucleotides are TGTGCCAGCAGCCCCGGAACGAATCAGCCCCAGCATTTT.

The gene calls are TRBV19 and TRBJ2-5; TRBD2 matches at 7 bases. This CDR3 region has 16 residues. Germline V gene sequence: CDR1 LNHDA, CDR2 SQIVND (reference sequence). V was pared by 5 bases and J by 1 base, with 10 bases of the junction left unmatched. This CDR3 is CASSAPRRGVQETQYF. CDR3 DNA sequence: TGTGCCAGTAGTGCCCCACGACGGGGGGTCCAAGAGACCCAGTACTTC.

J is TRBJ1-1 and V is TRBV14; D not resolved. With 4 bases removed from V and 0 bases from J, the gap between germline ends came to 6 bases. Per the germline V gene, CDR1 is SGHDN and CDR2 is FVKESK. The CDR3 sequence is 13 residues long. CDR3 sequence reads: CASSPFMNTEAFF. The CDR3 coding sequence is TGTGCCAGCAGCCCTTTCATGAACACTGAAGCTTTCTTT.